This T cell receptor (beta chain) was recorded in a study of T cell clonotyping in hematopoietic cell transplantation. This clone was found once. TCRdb keeps only in-frame clones here, not all; method: immunoSEQ multiplex PCR. The sample records tens of thousands of clones, roughly 95% being singletons. CDR1 and CDR2 (germline): LNHDA, SQIVND (reference sequence). The V gene lost 7 bases and the J gene lost 9 bases, with 16 bases spanning the gap. This CDR3 has 14 residues. Time point meaning: recipient sample about 28 days before transplant, after cytoreduction. This material consisted of peripheral blood mononuclear cells, taken before stem cell transplant. The rearrangement uses TRBV19 and TRBJ2-6; D is ambiguous. This TCR was sampled from a woman in her forties or fifties with acute myeloid leukemia. Some clones in this sample may be carry-over from other donors' samples. CDR3: CASTFLSAGNVLTF. The CDR3 DNA reads TGTGCCAGTACATTTCTATCCGCCGGCAACGTCCTGACTTTC.